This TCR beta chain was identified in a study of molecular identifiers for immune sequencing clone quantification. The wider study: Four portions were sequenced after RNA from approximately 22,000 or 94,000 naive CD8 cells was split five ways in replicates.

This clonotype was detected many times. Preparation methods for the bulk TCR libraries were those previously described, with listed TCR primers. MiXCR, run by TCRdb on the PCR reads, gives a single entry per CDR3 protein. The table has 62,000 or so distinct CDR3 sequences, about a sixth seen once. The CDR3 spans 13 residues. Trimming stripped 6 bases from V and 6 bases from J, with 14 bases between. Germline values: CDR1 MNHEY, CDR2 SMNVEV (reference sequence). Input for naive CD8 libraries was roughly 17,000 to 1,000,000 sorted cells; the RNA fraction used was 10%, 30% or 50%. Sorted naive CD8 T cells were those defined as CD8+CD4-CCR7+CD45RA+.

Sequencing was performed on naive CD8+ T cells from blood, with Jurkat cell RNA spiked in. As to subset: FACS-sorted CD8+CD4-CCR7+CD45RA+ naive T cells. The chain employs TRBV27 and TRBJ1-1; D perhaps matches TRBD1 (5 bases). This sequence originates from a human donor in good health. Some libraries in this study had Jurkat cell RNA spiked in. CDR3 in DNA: TGTGCCAGCAGCCTCGACAGTTTGTCTGAAGCTTTCTTT. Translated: CASSLDSLSEAFF.